The rows below give T cell receptor beta chains drawn from one sample of a study of T cell clones after liver transplantation. The method was immunoSEQ multiplex PCR; TCRdb's version includes in-frame clones alone and lacks a portion of them. Of some 11,000 clones in the sample, under 75% were seen once. Specimen: CD8+ T cells from blood, collected at the 22-month timepoint. These receptors all come from a human patient who received a liver transplant. Certain T cells may be donor cells from the graft. Both conserved end residues are part of each CDR3. The order of the fields is clone size, D gene, CDR3 length, V gene, J gene, CDR3 DNA, CDR3 protein. A D gene is named only where the DNA matches it firmly. The size field is filled for only some rows; it gives once, few, many or a size class.

clone size: .
D gene: .
CDR3 length: 14
V gene: TRBV5-6
J gene: TRBJ2-5
CDR3 DNA: TGTGCCAGCAGCTCGGTCGGTCGCTGGGAGACCCAGTACTTC
CDR3 protein: CASSSVGRWETQYF

clone size: .
D gene: .
CDR3 length: 11
V gene: TRBV7-9
J gene: TRBJ2-1
CDR3 DNA: TGTGCCAGCAGCCCCTCAAGCGAGCAGTTCTTC
CDR3 protein: CASSPSSEQFF

clone size: .
D gene: .
CDR3 length: 15
V gene: TRBV5-6
J gene: TRBJ2-7
CDR3 DNA: TGTGCCAGCAGCTCCTACCCGGAGGAATCCTACGAGCAGTACTTC
CDR3 protein: CASSSYPEESYEQYF

clone size: once
D gene: .
CDR3 length: 19
V gene: TRBV7-2
J gene: TRBJ2-3
CDR3 DNA: TGTGCCAGCAGCTATCACCAAGATGCCAGGACAGAATTCACAGATACGCAGTATTTT
CDR3 protein: CASSYHQDARTEFTDTQYF

clone size: few
D gene: .
CDR3 length: 16
V gene: TRBV7-2
J gene: TRBJ2-7
CDR3 DNA: TGTGCCAGCAGCTTAGTATCGTCGGGGGGCTCGAGGGAGCAGTACTTC
CDR3 protein: CASSLVSSGGSREQYF

clone size: .
D gene: .
CDR3 length: 17
V gene: TRBV14
J gene: TRBJ2-7
CDR3 DNA: TGTGCCAGCAGCCAAGATTGGCCGTCAGGAGTCTCCTACGAGCAGTACTTC
CDR3 protein: CASSQDWPSGVSYEQYF

clone size: .
D gene: .
CDR3 length: 14
V gene: TRBV4-1
J gene: TRBJ2-7
CDR3 DNA: TGCGCCAGCAGCCAGGTCAGCAGCTCCTACGAGCAGTACTTC
CDR3 protein: CASSQVSSSYEQYF

clone size: .
D gene: .
CDR3 length: 13
V gene: TRBV18
J gene: TRBJ1-1
CDR3 DNA: TGTGCCAGCTCACCACCGGGGAGTGCTGAAGCTTTCTTT
CDR3 protein: CASSPPGSAEAFF

clone size: few
D gene: .
CDR3 length: 14
V gene: TRBV30
J gene: TRBJ2-2
CDR3 DNA: TGTGCCTGGAAGGACACCAGAGACGGCGGGGAGCTGTTTTTT
CDR3 protein: CAWKDTRDGGELFF

clone size: .
D gene: TRBD1
CDR3 length: 16
V gene: TRBV29-1
J gene: TRBJ2-2
CDR3 DNA: TGCAGCGTTGTTCCCCCCCAAACAGGGGCCCCTGGGGAGCTGTTTTTT
CDR3 protein: CSVVPPQTGAPGELFF

clone size: .
D gene: TRBD2
CDR3 length: 16
V gene: TRBV2
J gene: TRBJ2-4
CDR3 DNA: TGTGCCAGCAGTGGGACTAGCGGGGGGTTTGGAAACATTCAGTACTTC
CDR3 protein: CASSGTSGGFGNIQYF

clone size: .
D gene: TRBD2
CDR3 length: 15
V gene: TRBV13
J gene: TRBJ2-3
CDR3 DNA: TGTGCCAGCAGCTCGCTAGCGGGGGATACAGATACGCAGTATTTT
CDR3 protein: CASSSLAGDTDTQYF

clone size: .
D gene: .
CDR3 length: 13
V gene: TRBV6-1
J gene: TRBJ2-2
CDR3 DNA: TGTGCCAGCAACAAACTAGAGACCGGGGAGCTGTTTTTT
CDR3 protein: CASNKLETGELFF

clone size: .
D gene: .
CDR3 length: 13
V gene: TRBV29-1
J gene: TRBJ2-7
CDR3 DNA: TGCAGCGTTACACTAGCAGATACCTACGAGCAGTACTTC
CDR3 protein: CSVTLADTYEQYF

clone size: .
D gene: .
CDR3 length: 16
V gene: TRBV6-5
J gene: TRBJ1-3
CDR3 DNA: TGTGCCAGCAGTTACTCCCCGATTCCCTCTGGAAACACCATATATTTT
CDR3 protein: CASSYSPIPSGNTIYF

clone size: .
D gene: .
CDR3 length: 13
V gene: TRBV7-2
J gene: TRBJ1-1
CDR3 DNA: TGTGCCAGCAGCTTCGGGGGAGACACTGAAGCTTTCTTT
CDR3 protein: CASSFGGDTEAFF

clone size: .
D gene: .
CDR3 length: 14
V gene: TRBV5-4
J gene: TRBJ2-2
CDR3 DNA: TGTGCCAGCAGTTTGGTGGCAGGGGTAGGGGAGCTGTTTTTT
CDR3 protein: CASSLVAGVGELFF

clone size: .
D gene: .
CDR3 length: 15
V gene: TRBV27
J gene: TRBJ2-2
CDR3 DNA: TGTGCCAGCAGTTTATACGGAGGGAACACCGGGGAGCTGTTTTTT
CDR3 protein: CASSLYGGNTGELFF

clone size: .
D gene: .
CDR3 length: 15
V gene: TRBV19
J gene: TRBJ1-1
CDR3 DNA: TGTGCCAGTAGTATCATGTCGACGGTGAACACTGAAGCTTTCTTT
CDR3 protein: CASSIMSTVNTEAFF

clone size: .
D gene: .
CDR3 length: 13
V gene: TRBV6-5
J gene: TRBJ2-1
CDR3 DNA: TGTGCCAGCAGTTACGGGACGTCCAATGAGCAGTTCTTC
CDR3 protein: CASSYGTSNEQFF

clone size: .
D gene: .
CDR3 length: 12
V gene: TRBV6-6
J gene: TRBJ2-2
CDR3 DNA: TGTGCCAGCAGCTGGGGCACCGGGGAGCTGTTTTTT
CDR3 protein: CASSWGTGELFF

clone size: .
D gene: .
CDR3 length: 14
V gene: TRBV15
J gene: TRBJ2-5
CDR3 DNA: TGTGCCACCAGCAGAGACGGGCCACAAGAGACCCAGTACTTC
CDR3 protein: CATSRDGPQETQYF

clone size: .
D gene: .
CDR3 length: 16
V gene: TRBV6-6
J gene: TRBJ2-2
CDR3 DNA: TGTGCCAGCGGTCGCAGTGGAGTGACGAACACCGGGGAGCTGTTTTTT
CDR3 protein: CASGRSGVTNTGELFF

clone size: few
D gene: .
CDR3 length: 11
V gene: TRBV19
J gene: TRBJ1-2
CDR3 DNA: TGTGCCAGTAGTAGCCCCCGGGGCTACACCTTC
CDR3 protein: CASSSPRGYTF

clone size: .
D gene: .
CDR3 length: 16
V gene: TRBV27
J gene: TRBJ1-6
CDR3 DNA: TGTGCCAGCAGTATGACAGGTAGCTCCTATAATTCACCCCTCCACTTT
CDR3 protein: CASSMTGSSYNSPLHF

clone size: .
D gene: .
CDR3 length: 13
V gene: TRBV6-6
J gene: TRBJ1-1
CDR3 DNA: TGTGCCAGCAGTTACGGGGAGGGAACTGAAGCTTTCTTT
CDR3 protein: CASSYGEGTEAFF

clone size: few
D gene: .
CDR3 length: 13
V gene: TRBV2
J gene: TRBJ2-7
CDR3 DNA: TGTGCCACCTCGCCAGTACAGACCTACGAGCAGTACTTC
CDR3 protein: CATSPVQTYEQYF

clone size: .
D gene: TRBD1
CDR3 length: 17
V gene: TRBV2
J gene: TRBJ1-1
CDR3 DNA: TGTGCCAGCAGTGAGGGAGGGGACAGGGGGCTGGTATCTGAAGCTTTCTTT
CDR3 protein: CASSEGGDRGLVSEAFF

clone size: .
D gene: .
CDR3 length: 16
V gene: TRBV15
J gene: TRBJ2-3
CDR3 DNA: TGTGCCACCAGCAGAGGATTGGGGGGGCCGACAGATACGCAGTATTTT
CDR3 protein: CATSRGLGGPTDTQYF